This T cell receptor beta chain was profiled in a study of blood T cells in healthy people across ages. Study conclusions and caveats: Strong correlation was found linking TCR beta diversity to naive T cell percentage.

Concerning this clonotype itself: Its antigen is still unknown.

A second PCR, run for about 6 to 11 cycles, used a sample-barcoded 5' primer plus a J-beta primer mix. Each CDR3 protein gets one entry after TCRdb re-called the 5' RACE reads with MiXCR. The sample lists about 720,000 distinct CDR3 sequences, about a fifth occurring once. Sample donors were healthy Caucasian individuals that came from Russia, aged 6 to 90. Per sample, a minimum of 7 million PBMCs were isolated. Germline values: CDR1 SGHTA, CDR2 FQGNSA. The CDR3 has 14 amino acids. The germline V and J ends were trimmed by 1 base and 8 bases, with 11 bases remaining between them. V usage is TRBV7-2 and J usage is TRBJ1-4; perhaps TRBD1 as D (5 bases). Material: blood. The receptor's source is a man in his 70s in good health. The CDR3 DNA follows: TGTGCCAGCAGCTTAGGGGGCGTGTACGAAAAACTGTTTTTT. Amino acid sequence: CASSLGGVYEKLFF.